Listed below are T cell receptor beta chains from one sample, sequenced in a study of T cell responses to AZD1222 COVID-19 vaccine. The protocol was immunoSEQ multiplex PCR, while the TCRdb copy is restricted to in-frame clones and leaves out a portion. The table lists under 150,000 clones, 75% to 85% of them singletons. Sequenced material: peripheral blood, taken 28 days after the second dose of the MenACWY control vaccine. The receptors shown here come from an adult who received the MenACWY meningococcal vaccine as a control. The CDR3 runs from the conserved cysteine through the conserved F or W. The D gene is left open where the match is weak. Some rows mark clone size as missing; the rest say once, few, many or name a class of expanded clone.

V gene: TRBV9
D gene: TRBD2
clone size: -
J gene: TRBJ2-7
CDR3 DNA: TGTGCCAGCAGCGTATCCCCCCGACTAGCGGGAGACGAGCAGTACTTC
CDR3 protein: CASSVSPRLAGDEQYF

V gene: TRBV19
D gene: -
clone size: -
J gene: TRBJ2-5
CDR3 DNA: TGTGCCGCCCTGGGGACCCAGTACTTC
CDR3 protein: CAALGTQYF

V gene: TRBV29-1
D gene: -
clone size: -
J gene: TRBJ2-7
CDR3 DNA: TGCAGCGTTCTCGACATGTTATACGAGCAGTACTTC
CDR3 protein: CSVLDMLYEQYF

V gene: TRBV5-1
D gene: TRBD2
clone size: -
J gene: TRBJ2-2
CDR3 DNA: TGCGCCAGCACCCTACTAGCGGGGGGGCTGGGCACCGGGGAGCTGTTTTTT
CDR3 protein: CASTLLAGGLGTGELFF

V gene: TRBV3-1/TRBV3-2
D gene: TRBD1
clone size: -
J gene: TRBJ2-1
CDR3 DNA: TGTGCCAGCAGCCAAGAGAACAGGGGATACAATGAGCAGTTCTTC
CDR3 protein: CASSQENRGYNEQFF

V gene: TRBV18
D gene: -
clone size: -
J gene: TRBJ2-1
CDR3 DNA: TGTGCCAGCTCACCATCTCACACCTACAATGAGCAGTTCTTC
CDR3 protein: CASSPSHTYNEQFF

V gene: TRBV10-3
D gene: -
clone size: few
J gene: TRBJ1-5
CDR3 DNA: TGTGCCATCAGTGGCGGTGGGCGGAAGAATCAGCCCCAGCATTTT
CDR3 protein: CAISGGGRKNQPQHF

V gene: TRBV7-2
D gene: -
clone size: few
J gene: TRBJ1-6
CDR3 DNA: TGTGCCAGCAGCTTCAACAGAGGTTCACCCCTCCACTTT
CDR3 protein: CASSFNRGSPLHF

V gene: TRBV11-2
D gene: -
clone size: few
J gene: TRBJ2-7
CDR3 DNA: TGTGCCAGCAGCTCCTCGGCGGACCTTTACTCCTACGAGCAGTACTTC
CDR3 protein: CASSSSADLYSYEQYF

V gene: TRBV5-5
D gene: -
clone size: -
J gene: TRBJ2-5
CDR3 DNA: TGTGCCAGCACCATCCTTCGAGGGGCGGGCGAGGGGGAGACCCAGTACTTC
CDR3 protein: CASTILRGAGEGETQYF

V gene: TRBV6-5
D gene: TRBD1
clone size: -
J gene: TRBJ1-4
CDR3 DNA: TGTGCCAGCAGTCGACAGGGGTCAAGGGAAAAACTGTTTTTT
CDR3 protein: CASSRQGSREKLFF

V gene: TRBV5-5
D gene: TRBD1
clone size: -
J gene: TRBJ2-2
CDR3 DNA: TGTGCCAGCAGCTTCGCAACAGGGGCCTTCACCGGGGAGCTGTTTTTT
CDR3 protein: CASSFATGAFTGELFF

V gene: TRBV5-4
D gene: TRBD2
clone size: -
J gene: TRBJ2-1
CDR3 DNA: TGTGCCAGCAGCCCCCCAAGCGGGAAGAGTTCCTACAATGAGCAGTTCTTC
CDR3 protein: CASSPPSGKSSYNEQFF